This T cell receptor beta chain was sequenced for a study of T cell changes during pregnancy in multiple sclerosis. Looked up from germline, CDR1 is SGHRS and CDR2 is YFSETQ. Trimming took off 4 bases at V and 0 bases at J, with 12 bases between the two ends. CDR3 size: 15 residues. Generated by immunoSEQ multiplex PCR, the TCRdb table keeps only in-frame clones and is missing some. This sample has approximately 70,000 clones, with approximately 94% found just once. V is TRBV5-1 and J is TRBJ2-3; perhaps TRBD2 as D (6 bases). The specimen was peripheral blood, collected in the third trimester of pregnancy. The receptor was isolated from a female donor with multiple sclerosis, enrolled in a pregnancy study. CDR3 DNA: TGCGCCAGCAGCCCTGTGAGCGGGAGCACAGATACGCAGTATTTT. As protein: CASSPVSGSTDTQYF. Using reference TRBV5-1 and TRBJ2-3 for the parts outside the CDR3, the full variable domain is KAGVTQTPRYLIKTRGQQVTLSCSPISGHRSVSWYQQTPGQGLQFLFEYFSETQRNKGNFPGRFSGRQFSNSRSEMNVSTLELGDSALYLCASSPVSGSTDTQYFGPGTRLTVL.